These T cell receptor beta chains were read from a single sample in a study of shared clonotypes between healthy human individuals. Method: immunoSEQ multiplex PCR; TCRdb's copy keeps in-frame clones and lacks some. In the table there are millions of clones, around 96% of which are singletons. The sequenced sample was naive CD8+ T cells sorted from blood. All receptors derive from a man between 18 and 29 years old in good health. Each CDR3 is given with its conserved first and last residue. The D gene is left open where the match is weak.

>-|TRBV7-9|TRBJ2-7
CASTAYTSYEQYF
>-|TRBV9|TRBJ1-1
CASSVGWGGNTEAFF
>-|TRBV11-2|TRBJ2-1
CASSNGPNEQFF
>-|TRBV30|TRBJ1-1
CAWSVAGTPMNTEAFF
>-|TRBV5-6|TRBJ2-4
CASSASLNIQYF
>TRBD1|TRBV2|TRBJ2-7
CASSVGRGGHEQYF
>-|TRBV15|TRBJ1-1
CATSVPGGTEAFF
>TRBD1|TRBV5-5|TRBJ1-2
CASSLYTLTGGYGYTF
>-|TRBV30|TRBJ2-1
CAWEREAQSEQFF
>-|TRBV5-1|TRBJ2-2
CASSPTANTGELFF
>-|TRBV19|TRBJ2-7
CASSIDHGPSYEQYF
>TRBD2|TRBV10-1|TRBJ2-7
CASNDPGGYEQYF
>-|TRBV27|TRBJ2-7
CASSFAPGTYEQYF
>-|TRBV6-6|TRBJ1-2
CASSPGFNYGYTF
>-|TRBV5-1|TRBJ2-5
CASSLWQKETQYF
>-|TRBV11-3|TRBJ2-3
CASSSEGEGVADTQYF
>-|TRBV27|TRBJ1-1
CASSLVRRDPEAFF
>-|TRBV7-8|TRBJ2-7
CASSGSPGTISYEQYF
>-|TRBV19|TRBJ1-2
CASSPRVQLDYGYTF
>-|TRBV7-9|TRBJ1-1
CASSLALGEAFF
>-|TRBV9|TRBJ2-3
CASSVEVRGTDTQYF
>TRBD1|TRBV7-9|TRBJ2-1
CASTHGDSAYNEQFF
>-|TRBV6-1|TRBJ2-5
CASSEGTLRGETQYF
>-|TRBV19|TRBJ1-1
CASSIVGGANTEAFF
>-|TRBV18|TRBJ1-1
CASSPPWGGYTEAFF
>-|TRBV18|TRBJ2-1
CASSQGSYEQFF
>-|TRBV16|TRBJ1-2
CASSQWSQEQGRPGYTF
>-|TRBV19|TRBJ2-5
CASSVTQEVQETQYF
>-|TRBV4-3|TRBJ1-2
CASSQGQDANYGYTF
>TRBD2|TRBV27|TRBJ2-3
CASRELASSDTQYF
>-|TRBV6-5|TRBJ1-3
CASSFGGEGVGNTIYF
>TRBD2|TRBV5-1|TRBJ2-5
CASQISGSGETQYF
>-|TRBV5-1|TRBJ1-2
CASSLAPEAMDYTF
>TRBD1|TRBV6-1|TRBJ2-7
CASSEGTGWYEQYF
>TRBD2|TRBV5-8|TRBJ2-3
CASSRLLVAGDTDTQYF
>-|TRBV15|TRBJ2-2
CATSRSRTETGELFF
>-|TRBV5-1|TRBJ2-3
CASNLLGGVDGRGTDTQYF
>-|TRBV5-1|TRBJ2-5
CASRGDQETQYF
>-|TRBV27|TRBJ1-1
CASSPIEGVGVNTEAFF
>-|TRBV27|TRBJ1-1
CASSSRLNTEAFF
>-|TRBV7-6|TRBJ2-4
CASSLGPQNIQYF
>TRBD2|TRBV30|TRBJ2-7
CAWNSGLGAYEQYF
>-|TRBV5-1|TRBJ2-1
CASSLSSGAYNEQFF
>TRBD2|TRBV27|TRBJ2-5
CASGFGLAGGPGTQYF
>-|TRBV30|TRBJ1-4
CAWSQDSNEKLFF
>-|TRBV4-3|TRBJ2-3
CASSQDTDWSTDTQYF
>TRBD1|TRBV4-1|TRBJ2-1
CASSPGTGGFGSYNEQFF
>-|TRBV29-1|TRBJ1-2
CSVLGGDYGYTF